The T cell receptor (beta chain) under discussion was sequenced for a study of beta chain features in type 1 diabetes. Comments on this clone: Its antigen is unknown.

Study-level findings and limits: People with Type 1 diabetes carried modestly yet significantly shorter TCRB CDR3s in all four CD4+ subsets.

Expressed TCRB transcripts were sequenced because the entire RNA isolate underwent reverse transcription. Sequencing used immunoSEQ multiplex PCR; TCRdb keeps in-frame clones, though not all of them. The sample contains 240,000 or so clones, 11% to 15% of which appear only once. The germline V gene encodes CDR1 KGHSH and CDR2 LQKENI. J lost 2 bases, V lost 2 bases, and 4 bases had no gene match. CDR3 size: 15 residues. The receptor's source is a young man with type 1 diabetes. Input material: naive CD4+ T cells from blood. This chain joins TRBV18 and TRBJ2-7, with TRBD1 matching 9 bases. CDR3 coding DNA: TGTGCCAGCTCACCAATGGGACAGGGACCCTACGAGCAGTACTTC. It yields the protein CASSPMGQGPYEQYF.